Listed here are 25 T cell receptor beta chains from one sample, sequenced in a study of blood T cell repertoires in COVID-19. Clones were read by immunoSEQ multiplex PCR, and TCRdb kept only the in-frame ones, dropping some. The sample lists around 140,000 clones, 75% to 90% occurring once. Sequenced sample: peripheral blood. Every receptor here comes from a human donor in a cohort sampled during active COVID-19.

V gene TRBV5-1 combines with J gene TRBJ2-7; tentatively, D is TRBD2 (6 bases). Between the trimmed V and J ends, which lost 1 base and 2 bases, there was a span of 10 bases. This CDR3 region has 14 residues. Germline V CDR1 and CDR2: SGHRS, YFSETQ. The CDR3 protein is CASSLTGGTYEQYF. The DNA of the CDR3 is TGCGCCAGCAGCTTGACCGGGGGAACCTACGAGCAGTACTTC.

This clone was observed many times. This sequence joins TRBV18 and TRBJ1-2; 7 bases line up with TRBD1. The CDR3 has 14 amino acids. Germline trimming cut 2 bases from V and 3 bases from J; bases unmatched to any gene: 3. Germline CDR1 is KGHSH and CDR2 is LQKENI. Here the CDR3 DNA reads TGTGCCAGCTCACCAAGCAGGGGGGACTATGGCTACACCTTC. Translation gives CASSPSRGDYGYTF.

As to this clone: Relative to the germline gene, one junction end is altered; a read error may explain this. This chain connects TRBV18 to TRBJ1-1; 8 positions agree with TRBD1. Germline loops: CDR1 KGHSH, CDR2 LQKENI. The CDR3 spans 15 residues. The CDR3 spells CASSRDRGPNAEAFF. The CDR3 coding sequence is TGTGCCAGCTCACGAGACAGGGGACCGAACGCTGAAGCTTTCTTT.

The chain combines TRBV9 with TRBJ2-3, with D possibly matching TRBD1 (5 bases). CDR3 size: 13 residues. The V and J ends lost 4 bases and 5 bases respectively, with 11 bases between them. Germline values: CDR1 SGDLS, CDR2 YYNGEE. The CDR3 here is CASSLRTLDTQYF. DNA for the CDR3: TGTGCCAGCAGCCTCCGGACACTAGATACGCAGTATTTT.

The genes are TRBV2 and TRBJ1-4; D is unresolved. Germline lookup yields CDR1 SNHLY and CDR2 FYNNEI. V was clipped by 6 bases and J by 7 bases, with 9 bases between them. The CDR3 runs to 12 residues. The CDR3 coding sequence is TGTGCCAGCAGGGAGGACGGTGAAAAACTGTTTTTT. Protein: CASREDGEKLFF.

In this sample, this clone turned up many times. This chain uses TRBV11-3 with TRBJ1-6; no definite D call. Trimming took 5 bases from V and 7 from J, leaving 9 bases between them. Germline lookup yields CDR1 SGHNT and CDR2 YENEEA. The CDR3 totals 13 residues. CDR3 in amino acids: CASSQGRNSPLHF. CDR3 nucleotide sequence: TGTGCCAGCAGCCAAGGGAGAAATTCACCCCTCCACTTT.

As concerns this clone: Its ends do not fully match the called genes, so a read error is possible. The rearrangement joins TRBV6-6 to TRBJ1-1, with 11 bases matching TRBD1. The CDR3 covers 16 residues. Germline V gene data show CDR1 as MNHNY and CDR2 as SVGAGI (reference sequence). In nucleotides, the CDR3 is TGTGCCAGCCGATCAATCGGGGACAGGGGGAACGCTGAAGCTTTCTTT. Translation gives CASRSIGDRGNAEAFF.

This chain joins TRBV7-6 and TRBJ2-5; TRBD2 matches 11 bases. This CDR3 is built from 16 residues. Trimming at V came to 5 bases and at J to 4 bases, leaving 9 bases not matched to a gene. Germline CDR1 SGHVS, CDR2 FNYEAQ. The DNA for the CDR3 is TGTGCCAGCAGCCCACTAGCGGGAGTTGACATAGAGACCCAGTACTTC. Amino acid sequence: CASSPLAGVDIETQYF.

The chain joins TRBV7-2 to TRBJ1-2, with 8 bases matching TRBD1. Germline V gives CDR1 SGHTA, CDR2 FQGNSA. This CDR3 has 15 amino acids. V lost 5 bases and J lost 8; bases outside the gene matches: 13. The CDR3 region is CASSLAGQGMGGYTF. The CDR3 DNA follows: TGTGCCAGCAGCCTCGCCGGACAGGGAATGGGGGGCTACACCTTC.

This clone has just one count. The V and J genes are TRBV7-9 and TRBJ2-1; unclear D gene. This CDR3 is 13 amino acids long. Germline CDR1 is SEHNR and CDR2 is FQNEAQ (reference sequence). V shed 9 bases and J shed 8 bases, with 17 bases lying between them. CDR3 DNA sequence: TGTGCCAGTCCGGGTCGGAAGGTTGATGAGCAGTTCTTC. Translation: CASPGRKVDEQFF.

This rearrangement joins TRBV5-1 to TRBJ1-2; D not resolved. The CDR3 runs 12 residues. Germline V gene sequence: CDR1 SGHRS, CDR2 YFSETQ. Trimming removed 4 bases at V and 5 bases at J, with 9 bases between. CDR3: CASSLSSYGYTF. CDR3 sequence (DNA): TGCGCCAGCAGCCTCTCGAGTTATGGCTACACCTTC.

This chain joins TRBV6-5 and TRBJ1-2; 8 bases align to TRBD1. CDR3 length: 13 residues. Trimming removed 5 bases from V and 5 bases from J; junction bases left unmatched: 4. In germline, CDR1 is MNHEY, CDR2 SVGAGI. The CDR3 sequence is CASSRTGLYGYTF. CDR3 nucleotides: TGTGCCAGCAGTCGGACAGGGCTGTATGGCTACACCTTC.

V usage is TRBV6-5 and J usage is TRBJ1-1; D possibly corresponds to TRBD1 (6 bases). Germline CDR1 is MNHEY and CDR2 is SVGAGI. Trimming took 2 bases from V and 6 from J, leaving 16 bases between them. This CDR3 contains 15 residues. The CDR3 loop reads CASSYGLSGGSEAFF. For the CDR3, the DNA is TGTGCCAGCAGTTACGGCCTCAGTGGGGGCTCTGAAGCTTTCTTT.

CDR3 nucleotide sequence: TGTGCCAGTAGTACACAGGGGGGGGATGAAAAACTGTTTTTT. Protein: CASSTQGGDEKLFF. This chain uses TRBV19 with TRBJ1-4; 8 bases agree with TRBD1. V gave up 4 bases and J gave up 6 bases; unmatched junction bases: 4. This CDR3 is 14 amino acids long. The V gene's germline CDR1 is LNHDA and CDR2 SQIVND (reference sequence).

V is TRBV12-3 or TRBV12-4 and J is TRBJ1-5; D remains ambiguous. Deletions cut 8 bases from V and 8 bases from J, with 16 bases between. The CDR3 covers 13 residues. CDR3 residues: CASRLGGFKPQHF. In DNA, the CDR3 is TGTGCCAGCCGGCTCGGAGGGTTTAAGCCCCAGCATTTT.

The rearrangement links TRBV2 to TRBJ1-3; 9 positions agree with TRBD1. The V segment lost 4 bases and the J segment 0 bases; nucleotides outside the gene matches: 4. Germline loops: CDR1 SNHLY, CDR2 FYNNEI. The CDR3 runs 16 residues. CDR3 nucleotides: TGTGCCAGCAGTGTGGGGACAGGGTCCTCTGGAAACACCATATATTTT. As protein: CASSVGTGSSGNTIYF.

The chain has TRBV5-1 and TRBJ2-5; TRBD1 matches 7 bases. Looked up from germline, CDR1 is SGHRS and CDR2 is YFSETQ. Trimming cost V 4 bases and J 5 bases; bases outside gene matches: 11. The CDR3 has 15 amino acids. CDR3 loop: CASSSSGTEEETQYF. Written as DNA, the CDR3 is TGCGCCAGCAGCAGCTCCGGGACAGAGGAGGAGACCCAGTACTTC.

This sequence joins TRBV7-2 and TRBJ2-3, with TRBD2 identical over 11 bases. Unmatched junction bases numbered 6, after V lost 1 base and J lost 6 bases. CDR3 length: 16 residues. Germline values: CDR1 SGHTA, CDR2 FQGNSA. In DNA form, the CDR3 reads TGTGCCAGCAGCTTAGGACTAGCGGGGCGTGCGGATACGCAGTATTTT. This sequence encodes CASSLGLAGRADTQYF.

The CDR3: CASSVIGSGLGSSYNEQFF. The CDR3 DNA reads TGTGCCAGCAGCGTAATCGGTAGCGGGCTGGGAAGCTCCTACAATGAGCAGTTCTTC. This chain links TRBV9 with TRBJ2-1; 7 nucleotides agree with TRBD2. CDR1 and CDR2 from the germline V gene are SGDLS and YYNGEE. This CDR3 spans 19 amino acids. Trimming at V came to 1 base and at J to 0 bases, leaving 13 bases not matched to a gene.

This chain links TRBV10-3 with TRBJ1-1; D is perhaps TRBD1 (5 bases). V lost 5 bases, J lost 3 bases, and 22 bases lay in between. This CDR3 has 17 amino acids. Germline V gene lookup returns CDR1 ENHRY and CDR2 SYGVKD. CDR3 nucleotides: TGTGCCATCAGTCCTAAGGGCAGTGGCGAAGGGGACACTGAAGCTTTCTTT. Translated, it gives CAISPKGSGEGDTEAFF.

This chain joins TRBV7-9 and TRBJ2-6; D is possibly TRBD1 (5 bases). V was shortened by 3 bases and J by 2 bases, with 8 bases between the two germline ends. The CDR3 is 15 residues long. The V gene's germline CDR1 is SEHNR and CDR2 FQNEAQ (reference sequence). CDR3 in amino acids: CASSFGRAGANVLTF. The CDR3 DNA reads TGTGCCAGCAGCTTTGGCAGGGCTGGGGCCAACGTCCTGACTTTC.

This clone appeared a single time. The V and J genes are TRBV12-5 and TRBJ2-3, with 11 bases aligning to TRBD2. Germline CDR1 LGHNT, CDR2 FRNRAP. This CDR3 has 13 amino acids. Trimming removed 11 bases from V and 4 bases from J; junction bases left unmatched: 5. CDR3 protein: CAGSGRDADTQYF. The CDR3 region has the DNA TGTGCTGGTAGCGGGAGGGACGCAGATACGCAGTATTTT.

The chain combines TRBV6-2 or TRBV6-3 with TRBJ1-1; D call uncertain. The germline gives CDR1 MNHEY, CDR2 SVGEGT. This CDR3 comprises 13 residues. The ends were cut back, 1 base at V and 3 bases at J, with 6 bases in the middle. DNA for the CDR3: TGTGCCAGCAGTTACTTCCGGGACACTGAAGCTTTCTTT. Its translation is CASSYFRDTEAFF.

This clone was picked up one time. The chain has TRBV19 and TRBJ2-2, with TRBD2 identical over 13 bases. J was trimmed by 5 bases and V by 5 bases; bases with no gene match: 2. Germline V CDR1 and CDR2: LNHDA, SQIVND (reference sequence). The CDR3 has 15 amino acids. The CDR3 protein is CASSPTSGRTGELFF. In DNA form, the CDR3 reads TGTGCCAGTAGTCCGACTAGCGGGAGGACCGGGGAGCTGTTTTTT.

The chain has TRBV4-1 and TRBJ2-1; 7 nucleotides align to TRBD2. The CDR3 is 16 amino acids. V shed 2 bases, J shed 0 bases, and the junction held 4 bases outside the gene matches. CDR1 is MGHRA and CDR2 is YSYEKL in the germline V gene. The CDR3 protein is CASSQSPSGSYNEQFF. CDR3 DNA sequence: TGCGCCAGCAGCCAATCCCCTAGCGGCTCCTACAATGAGCAGTTCTTC.